Listed below are T cell receptor beta chains from one sample, sequenced in a study of T cell responses to AZD1222 COVID-19 vaccine. The method was immunoSEQ multiplex PCR; TCRdb's version includes in-frame clones alone and lacks a portion of them. This table holds 150,000 to 180,000 clones, 88% found once. Sequencing used peripheral blood, obtained on day 0 of AZD1222 vaccination. These receptors all stem from an adult in good health. Both conserved end residues are part of each CDR3. Fields, in order: CDR3 protein, CDR3 DNA, D gene, V gene, J gene, clone size. The D gene is left open where the match is weak. Clone size appears in some rows only: once, few, many, or a class for an expanded clone.

CDR3: CASTPGLDYEQYF; DNA: TGTGCCAGCACCCCAGGACTAGACTACGAGCAGTACTTC; D: TRBD2; V: TRBV6-2/TRBV6-3; J: TRBJ2-7; size: .
CDR3: CATRIATKSYEQYF; DNA: TGTGCCACAAGAATCGCCACGAAATCCTACGAGCAGTACTTC; D: .; V: TRBV19; J: TRBJ2-7; size: once
CDR3: CASSTGQDYEQYF; DNA: TGTGCCAGTAGTACAGGACAGGACTACGAGCAGTACTTC; D: TRBD1; V: TRBV19; J: TRBJ2-7; size: once
CDR3: CASSSIGTVNTGELFF; DNA: TGTGCCAGCAGCTCTATCGGGACCGTGAACACCGGGGAGCTGTTTTTT; D: .; V: TRBV7-8; J: TRBJ2-2; size: once
CDR3: CASSLEGQGYEQYF; DNA: TGTGCCAGCAGCTTGGAGGGACAGGGTTACGAGCAGTACTTC; D: TRBD1; V: TRBV5-5; J: TRBJ2-7; size: .
CDR3: CASSLEWGGKQFF; DNA: TGTGCCAGCAGCTTAGAATGGGGTGGAAAGCAGTTCTTC; D: .; V: TRBV11-2; J: TRBJ2-1; size: .
CDR3: CASSEADRDGNSPLHF; DNA: TGCGCCAGCAGTGAAGCCGACAGGGATGGTAATTCACCCCTCCACTTT; D: TRBD1; V: TRBV10-2; J: TRBJ1-6; size: once
CDR3: CAIRPTSGGDTQYF; DNA: TGTGCCATCAGACCGACTAGCGGGGGGGATACGCAGTATTTT; D: TRBD2; V: TRBV10-3; J: TRBJ2-3; size: .
CDR3: CATSMGQGASYGYTF; DNA: TGTGCCACCAGCATGGGACAGGGGGCGTCCTATGGCTACACCTTC; D: TRBD1; V: TRBV15; J: TRBJ1-2; size: .
CDR3: CASSEGLGNSPLHF; DNA: TGCGCCAGCAGCGAGGGTCTGGGGAATTCACCCCTCCACTTT; D: .; V: TRBV10-1; J: TRBJ1-6; size: few
CDR3: CASSMRLGLGMNTEAFF; DNA: TGTGCCAGTAGTATGCGGTTAGGGCTGGGAATGAACACTGAAGCTTTCTTT; D: .; V: TRBV19; J: TRBJ1-1; size: .
CDR3: CSAGDYHEQYF; DNA: TGCAGTGCTGGGGACTACCACGAGCAGTACTTC; D: TRBD2; V: TRBV20-1; J: TRBJ2-7; size: .
CDR3: CASTERGGANVLTF; DNA: TGTGCCAGCACCGAACGGGGTGGGGCCAACGTCCTGACTTTC; D: .; V: TRBV7-9; J: TRBJ2-6; size: few